The 27 T cell receptor beta chains below all came from one sample that was sequenced in a study of CD8+CD57+ T cells in acquired aplastic anemia. Patients sequenced had flow cytometry evidence of CD8+CD57+ cell expansion. The study profiled TCR beta VDJ and CDR3 using genomic DNA as template. TCRdb used MiXCR to reprocess the reads, holding one entry per CDR3 protein. The table records approximately 160,000 distinct CDR3 sequences, 40% to 55% of them present only once. The specimen was sorted CD4+, CD8+, or CD8+CD57+ T cells (not recorded which) from PBMCs. The receptors were sampled from a human donor with aplastic anemia.

J is TRBJ2-3 and V is TRBV2, with TRBD1 matching over 8 bases. J gave up 6 bases and V 4 bases, and 9 bases lay outside the gene matches. There are 15 residues in the CDR3. CDR1 and CDR2 (germline): SNHLY, FYNNEI. The CDR3 here is CASSVGQVQWDTQYF. In DNA, the CDR3 is TGTGCCAGCAGTGTGGGACAGGTCCAATGGGATACGCAGTATTTT.

Many counts were recorded for this clonotype. This chain uses TRBV20-1 with TRBJ1-6; TRBD1 agrees at 9 bases. This CDR3 comprises 14 residues. Germline lookup yields CDR1 DFQATT and CDR2 SNEGSKA (reference sequence). With 3 bases clipped from V and 5 bases from J, the junction kept 2 bases outside the gene matches. This CDR3 is CSARGQGNNSPLHF. CDR3 nucleotides: TGCAGTGCTAGGGGACAGGGCAATAATTCACCCCTCCACTTT.

This clonotype was seen once. The V and J genes are TRBV20-1 and TRBJ1-2, with 7 bases that match TRBD1. This CDR3 contains 12 residues. Per the germline V gene, CDR1 is DFQATT and CDR2 is SNEGSKA (reference sequence). Trimming took 4 bases from V and 9 from J; bases not matched to a gene: 8. The CDR3 spells CSANSGTASYTF. CDR3 bases: TGCAGTGCTAACTCCGGGACAGCAAGCTACACCTTC.

This clonotype was detected only a few times. The chain has TRBV7-9 and TRBJ2-7; the D is unclear. In germline, CDR1 is SEHNR, CDR2 FQNEAQ (reference sequence). Trimming left V 1 base short and J 2 bases short, with 6 bases between. This CDR3 has 13 amino acids. CDR3 coding DNA: TGTGCCAGCAGCTTAGAAGCGCCCTACGAGCAGTACTTC. It codes for CASSLEAPYEQYF.

The gene calls are TRBV10-3 and TRBJ2-7, with a possible D match to TRBD1 (7 bases). This CDR3 spans 15 amino acids. V was shortened by 0 bases and J by 6 bases, with 15 bases between the two germline ends. Germline V gene sequence: CDR1 ENHRY, CDR2 SYGVKD. CDR3 coding DNA: TGTGCCATCAGTGAGTCGAGACAGGGTAGCGGCGAGCAGTACGTC. Its translation is CAISESRQGSGEQYV.

This clonotype was counted only a few times. The chain employs TRBV29-1 and TRBJ2-7, with no clear D. V lost 5 bases and J 2 bases, leaving 7 bases between the germline ends. CDR3 length equals 11 residues. The germline V gene has CDR1 SQVTM and CDR2 ANQGSEA. The CDR3 spells CSVSDTYEQYF. DNA of the CDR3: TGCAGCGTTTCCGATACCTACGAGCAGTACTTC.

This clonotype was counted many times. The chain links TRBV12-3 or TRBV12-4 to TRBJ2-1; TRBD2 agrees at 8 bases. CDR3 length: 15 residues. V was pared by 4 bases and J by 9 bases, with 11 bases of the junction left unmatched. The CDR3 DNA reads TGTGCCAGCAGTTCCCTAGGAGCGGGAGTAGCTGAGCAGTTCTTC. Translation: CASSSLGAGVAEQFF.

The chain employs TRBV4-3 and TRBJ2-5, with 9 bases fitting TRBD2. The CDR3 length is 19 residues. Looked up from germline, CDR1 is LGHNA and CDR2 is YSLEER. Trimming at V came to 2 bases and at J to 1 base, leaving 14 bases not matched to a gene. CDR3 DNA sequence: TGCGCCAGCAGCCAACCCTTAGCGGGGGCCCACTATCGCCAAGAGACCCAGTACTTC. Residues: CASSQPLAGAHYRQETQYF.

In its sample, this clonotype was seen many times. One end of the junction is discordant with germline, which a read error may explain. V usage is TRBV15 and J usage is TRBJ1-4; D not certain. Germline loops: CDR1 LNHNV, CDR2 YYDKDF (reference sequence). This CDR3 has 14 residues. The chain's CDR3 is CATSPETPPLVRIF. CDR3 sequence (DNA): TGTGCCACCAGCCCCGAGACACCTCCCCTCGTCCGGATTTTT.

This clonotype has only a few counts. This chain joins TRBV12-5 and TRBJ1-2; no definite D call. In germline, CDR1 is LGHNT, CDR2 FRNRAP. Trimming removed 6 bases at V and 4 bases at J, with 18 bases between. CDR3 length equals 15 residues. This CDR3 reads CASGWGRRVLYGYTF. The CDR3 nucleotides are TGTGCTAGTGGATGGGGAAGACGGGTCCTCTATGGCTACACCTTC.

The chain carries TRBV4-1 and TRBJ2-5, with TRBD1 as a possible D gene (5 bases). CDR3 length equals 15 residues. Germline V gives CDR1 MGHRA, CDR2 YSYEKL. V was pared by 2 bases and J by 7 bases, with 17 bases between. The CDR3: CASSQNSGALGTQYF. DNA of the CDR3: TGCGCCAGCAGCCAAAATAGTGGGGCTTTGGGGACCCAGTACTTC.

Comment on this clonotype: A much more abundant neighbour one base away suggests this may be a read error. This rearrangement joins TRBV3-1 to TRBJ2-7; TRBD2 matches at 7 bases. Germline assignment: CDR1 LGHDT and CDR2 YNNKEL (reference sequence). This CDR3 has 14 residues. After removal of 4 bases from V and 1 base from J, the junction contained 4 bases not matched to a gene. The CDR3 coding sequence is TGTGCCAGCAGCCGAGGGACTACTTCCTACGAGCAGTACTTC. As protein: CASSRGTTSYEQYF.

The chain joins TRBV6-2 or TRBV6-3 to TRBJ1-5; D not certain. The CDR3 loop spans 13 amino acids. The V end lost 4 bases, the J end lost 1 base, and 5 bases lay between the germline ends. Germline CDR1 and CDR2: MNHEY and SVGEGT. The CDR3 sequence: CASSLRSNQPQHF. CDR3 DNA sequence: TGTGCCAGCAGTTTAAGAAGCAATCAGCCCCAGCATTTT.

This sequence joins TRBV4-1 and TRBJ2-7, with 10 bases lining up with TRBD2. CDR1 is MGHRA, CDR2 YSYEKL, per germline. V lost 4 bases to trimming and J lost 7 bases; unmatched junction nucleotides: 16. The CDR3 runs to 17 residues. CDR3 region: CASSPVLAGAPLGEQYV. DNA of the CDR3: TGCGCCAGCAGCCCAGTGCTAGCGGGGGCCCCCCTGGGGGAGCAGTACGTC.

The chain employs TRBV20-1 and TRBJ2-7; 7 bases map to TRBD1. The CDR3 runs 13 residues. The ends lost 2 bases at V and 5 bases at J; junction bases unmatched: 6. Germline-derived CDR1 and CDR2 are DFQATT and SNEGSKA (reference sequence). CDR3 in DNA: TGCAGTGCTAGAACGGGACAGTTTAACGAGCAGTACTTC. Its translation: CSARTGQFNEQYF.

The gene calls are TRBV27 and TRBJ1-2; D is ambiguous. The germline gives CDR1 MNHEY, CDR2 SMNVEV (reference sequence). The CDR3 runs to 12 residues. V was clipped by 7 bases and J by 8 bases, with 14 bases between them. The CDR3 spells CASKGWVGGYTF. The CDR3 DNA reads TGTGCCAGCAAGGGTTGGGTCGGGGGCTACACCTTC.

In regard to this clonotype: This may stem from a read error, because a much larger clone lies one nucleotide away. The chain couples TRBV2 to TRBJ1-1; possible D gene TRBD1, 5 bases. V was clipped by 5 bases and J by 8 bases, with 12 bases between them. The length of the CDR3 is 12 residues. The germline V gene encodes CDR1 SNHLY and CDR2 FYNNEI. As DNA, the CDR3 is TGTGCCAGCAGTTTCCCGGGGCCGGAAGCTTTCTTT. The encoded protein is CASSFPGPEAFF. The entire variable domain, with the rest obtained from reference TRBV2 and TRBJ1-1, is as follows: EPEVTQTPSHQVTQMGQEVILRCVPISNHLYFYWYRQILGQKVEFLVSFYNNEISEKSEIFDDQFSVERPDGSNFTLKIRSTKLEDSAMYFCASSFPGPEAFFGQGTRLTVV.

The gene calls are TRBV20-1 and TRBJ2-3; 9 bases map to TRBD1. CDR3 length equals 15 residues. With 0 bases clipped from V and 9 bases from J, the junction kept 10 bases outside the gene matches. Germline loops: CDR1 DFQATT, CDR2 SNEGSKA (reference sequence). CDR3 DNA: TGCAGTGCTAGAGATAATGGACAGGGGCGAGTCACGCAGTATTTT. Its protein is CSARDNGQGRVTQYF.

A few counts support this clonotype. A read error may explain this, as a much larger clone is one base away. This chain uses TRBV11-2 with TRBJ2-4; 11 nucleotides agree with TRBD2. CDR1 SGHAT and CDR2 FQNNGV come from the germline V gene. This CDR3 comprises 16 residues. This CDR3 reads CASRNTLAGGKSIQYF. DNA of the CDR3: TGTGCCAGCAGGAACACTCTAGCGGGAGGCAAAAGCATTCAGTACTTC.

Note on this clonotype: A much larger clone differs by one base, so this may be a read error. CDR3 protein: CASSGGVDTDSYNEQFF. CDR3 in DNA: TGTGCCAGCAGCGGCGGTGTGGACACCGACTCCTACAATGAGCAGTTCTTC. The genes are TRBV12-3 or TRBV12-4 and TRBJ2-1; weak D call: TRBD1 (5 bases). V lost 6 bases and J 0 bases, leaving 18 bases between the germline ends. The CDR3 has 17 amino acids.

V and J are TRBV19 and TRBJ2-7; TRBD1 aligns across 8 bases. CDR1 and CDR2 (germline): LNHDA, SQIVND (reference sequence). The J segment lost 5 bases and the V segment lost 4 bases, leaving 10 bases of the junction unmatched. This CDR3 has 15 amino acids. This CDR3 reads CASSTQTGVKNEQYF. The CDR3 coding sequence is TGTGCCAGTAGTACACAGACAGGGGTCAAGAACGAGCAGTACTTC.

The rearrangement joins TRBV29-1 to TRBJ2-7; D is uncertain. V was clipped by 6 bases and J by 2 bases, with 5 bases between them. In germline, CDR1 is SQVTM, CDR2 ANQGSEA. This CDR3 has 10 amino acids. CDR3 coding DNA: TGCAGCGTCGGGCCCTACGAGCAGTACGTC. It specifies CSVGPYEQYV.

With regard to this clonotype: The CDR3 end shows no conserved phenylalanine or tryptophan, and so a read error is likely. The DNA for the CDR3 is TGTGCTAGCAGCCTAGCGGGGGGGGAGCAAGAGACCCAGTACCTC. It codes for CASSLAGGEQETQYL. The chain combines TRBV7-7 with TRBJ2-5, with 12 bases matching TRBD2. Germline CDR1 and CDR2: SSHAT and FNYEAQ (reference sequence). The CDR3 contains 15 residues.

The rearrangement uses TRBV24-1 and TRBJ1-2; possibly TRBD1 for D (6 bases). The CDR3 sequence is 17 residues long. Germline values: CDR1 KGHDR, CDR2 SFDVKD. V was pared by 5 bases and J by 2 bases, with 20 bases between. The CDR3 reads CATSGGRTEGPNYGYTF. CDR3 DNA: TGTGCCACCAGTGGAGGTAGGACAGAGGGCCCCAACTATGGCTACACCTTC.

This clonotype was recorded at least ten times. The chain combines TRBV6-1 with TRBJ1-6, with a possible D match to TRBD1 (5 bases). The CDR3 spans 14 residues. Germline lookup yields CDR1 MNHNS and CDR2 SASEGT. V lost 7 bases, J lost 11 bases, and 18 bases lay in between. The CDR3 DNA follows: TGTGCCAGCACCAGGGAGAGATGGCGTCCACCCCTCCACTTT. Its protein product is CASTRERWRPPLHF.

Comments on this clonotype: This clone may be a read error of a much larger clone one base away. The V call is TRBV2, the J call TRBJ1-5; possible D gene TRBD1, 6 bases. The CDR3 is 13 residues long. Germline-derived CDR1 and CDR2 are SNHLY and FYNNEI. The CDR3 DNA is TGTGCCAGCAGGCTACAGGGCAATCAGCCCCAGCGTTTT. Translated: CASRLQGNQPQRF.

This clonotype was observed a few times. This chain joins TRBV29-1 and TRBJ2-3, with D possibly TRBD2 on 5 matching bases. V was pared by 4 bases and J by 4 bases, with 9 bases between. This CDR3 has 12 residues. Germline values: CDR1 SQVTM, CDR2 ANQGSEA. CDR3 nucleotides: TGCAGCGTTGGGACGGGATCAGATACGCAGTATTTT. Protein product: CSVGTGSDTQYF.